This T cell receptor (beta chain) is from a study of cytomegalovirus exposure and HLA in healthy donors. The V gene end was trimmed by 4 bases and the J gene end by 3 bases; junction bases not matched to a gene: 3. The germline CDR1 and CDR2 sequences are SGHRS and YFSETQ. The CDR3 has 13 amino acids. Researchers ran the PCR with 60 Vbeta and 13 Jbeta primers. TCRdb's copy holds only in-frame clones and misses some; the assay was immunoSEQ multiplex PCR. The sample has over 200,000 clones, 75% to 80% seen once. Source material: PBMCs. This chain connects TRBV5-1 to TRBJ2-7, with 8 bases lining up with TRBD1. This TCR was recovered from a male donor in good health and CMV-seronegative. This CDR3 reads CASSTGQGYEQYF. CDR3 sequence (DNA): TGCGCCAGCAGCACCGGACAGGGCTACGAGCAGTACTTC.